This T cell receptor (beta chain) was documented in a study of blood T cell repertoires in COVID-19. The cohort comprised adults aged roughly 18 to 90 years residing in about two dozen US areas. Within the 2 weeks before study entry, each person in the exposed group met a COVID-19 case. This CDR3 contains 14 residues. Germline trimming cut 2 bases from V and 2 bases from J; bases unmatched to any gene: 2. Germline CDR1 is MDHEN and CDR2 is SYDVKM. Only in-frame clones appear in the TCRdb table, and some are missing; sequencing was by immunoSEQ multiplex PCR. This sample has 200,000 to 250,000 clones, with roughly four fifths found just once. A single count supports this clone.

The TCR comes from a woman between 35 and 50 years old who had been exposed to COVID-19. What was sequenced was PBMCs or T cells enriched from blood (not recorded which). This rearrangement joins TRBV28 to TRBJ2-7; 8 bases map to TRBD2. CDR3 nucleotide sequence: TGTGCCAGCAGTTTAACTAGCGGAGCCTACGAGCAGTACTTC. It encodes CASSLTSGAYEQYF.